In this sample, the clone carrying this T cell receptor beta chain turned up once. Its antigen is undetermined. These data come from a study of post-analysis software for immune sequencing data. Study-wide background: The disease courses spanned relapsing-remitting, secondary progressive and progressive-relapsing forms of multiple sclerosis.

Researchers reported that TCR beta cDNA libraries carried unique molecular identifiers. TCRdb independently ran MiXCR on the PCR reads; one entry per CDR3 protein. There are approximately 400,000 distinct CDR3 sequences in the sample; 30% to 45% occur only once, and over 10% lies in the top ten. Study conclusions and caveats: Patients carried roughly 5 TRBV segments more frequently than controls did, and TRBV5-6, TRBV5-1 and TRBV20-1 were among them. Multiple sclerosis was associated with a significant reduction in normalized Chao1 diversity relative to controls.

The length of the CDR3 is 17 residues. V gave up 3 bases and J gave up 2 bases, with 18 bases separating them. Sequencing used blood. The chain has TRBV12-3 or TRBV12-4 and TRBJ2-3, with D possibly being TRBD1 or TRBD2 (5 bases each). This TCR was sampled from a girl aged 5 to 17 with multiple sclerosis. The CDR3 spells CASSLTDPGRYTDTQYF. For the CDR3, the DNA is TGTGCCAGCAGTTTGACGGACCCGGGACGGTACACAGATACGCAGTATTTT.